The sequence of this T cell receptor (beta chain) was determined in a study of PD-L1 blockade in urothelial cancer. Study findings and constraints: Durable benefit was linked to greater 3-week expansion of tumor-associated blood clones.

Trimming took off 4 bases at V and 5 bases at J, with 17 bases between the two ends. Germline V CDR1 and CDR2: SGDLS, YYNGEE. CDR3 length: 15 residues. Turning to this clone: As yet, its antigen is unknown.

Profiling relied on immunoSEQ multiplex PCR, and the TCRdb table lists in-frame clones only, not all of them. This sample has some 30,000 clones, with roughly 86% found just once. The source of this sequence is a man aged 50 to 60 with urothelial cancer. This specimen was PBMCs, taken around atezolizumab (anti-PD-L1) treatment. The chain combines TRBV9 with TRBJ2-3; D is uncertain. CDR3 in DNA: TGTGCCAGCAGCCCCCGACTCCCGCGCGGAGATACGCAGTATTTT. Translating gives CASSPRLPRGDTQYF.